These 28 T cell receptor beta chains share one sample of origin, sequenced in a study of control samples from healthy donors and cancer patients. Assay used: immunoSEQ multiplex PCR; TCRdb lists only in-frame clones, some missing. The repertoire holds 1,500 to 2,500 clones, 75% to 80% seen once, with 8% to 13% in the top ten. The sample consisted of formalin-fixed, paraffin-embedded tissue. The receptors were sampled from a female donor with lung cancer.

V and J are TRBV10-3 and TRBJ2-1; 9 bases align to TRBD1. The CDR3 totals 12 residues. Germline CDR1 reads ENHRY; CDR2 reads SYGVKD. V was clipped by 8 bases and J by 5 bases; unmatched bases: 1. The CDR3 DNA sequence: TGTGCCATCCGGGACAGGGACAATGAGCAGTTCTTC. Translated, it gives CAIRDRDNEQFF.

The chain employs TRBV5-1 and TRBJ1-4; D gene unclear. The germline V gene encodes CDR1 SGHRS and CDR2 YFSETQ. V was clipped by 0 bases and J by 3 bases, with 6 bases between them. The CDR3 is made up of 14 amino acids. The CDR3 coding sequence is TGCGCCAGCAGCTTGGGGGCAGCTAATGAAAAACTGTTTTTT. It is translated as CASSLGAANEKLFF.

The chain couples TRBV19 to TRBJ2-3; D gene ambiguous. Germline lookup yields CDR1 LNHDA and CDR2 SQIVND (reference sequence). The CDR3 extends over 13 amino acids. V lost 9 bases and J 2 bases, leaving 12 bases between the germline ends. The CDR3 loop reads CASGRQATDTQYF. CDR3 bases: TGTGCCAGCGGAAGGCAGGCCACAGATACGCAGTATTTT.

As for this clone: Other DNA variants within this sample encode the same CDR3. J is TRBJ2-7 and V is TRBV28, with D possibly being TRBD1 (6 bases). The CDR3 has 12 residues. The germline V gene encodes CDR1 MDHEN and CDR2 SYDVKM. V shed 6 bases and J shed 3 bases, with 9 bases lying between them. The CDR3 nucleotides are TGTGCCAGCAGCCAACAGGGCTACGAGCAGTACTTC. Translating it yields CASSQQGYEQYF.

The chain is built from TRBV28 and TRBJ2-1, with D unresolved. Germline-derived CDR1 and CDR2 are MDHEN and SYDVKM. Trimming cost V 5 bases and J 8 bases, with 25 bases left between them. The CDR3 extends over 17 amino acids. CDR3 sequence: CASSQGKLGPAHHEQFF. CDR3 sequence (DNA): TGTGCCAGCAGTCAAGGGAAACTTGGACCCGCACACCATGAGCAGTTCTTC.

This clone was seen a handful of times. The V gene is TRBV21-1, the J gene TRBJ2-5. TRBV21-1 is recorded as a pseudogene. The length of the CDR3 is 13 residues. The CDR3 DNA follows: TGTGCCAGCAGCAAAGACGACCAAGAGACCCAGTACTTC. This sequence encodes CASSKDDQETQYF.

This chain uses TRBV4-1 with TRBJ2-3, with a possible D match to TRBD2 (5 bases). Germline V lookup: CDR1 MGHRA, CDR2 YSYEKL. V was shortened by 1 base and J by 6 bases, with 8 bases between the two germline ends. The CDR3 sequence is 13 residues long. The CDR3: CASSQVLADTQYF. CDR3 nucleotide sequence: TGCGCCAGCAGCCAAGTCCTAGCCGATACGCAGTATTTT.

Only a few counts were recorded for this clone. The V and J genes are TRBV9 and TRBJ1-6; D might be TRBD1 (6 bases). The V end lost 4 bases, the J end lost 9 bases, and 17 bases lay between the germline ends. CDR1 SGDLS and CDR2 YYNGEE come from the germline V gene. The CDR3 contains 15 residues. CDR3 protein: CASSPTPTGRSPLHF. The CDR3 DNA follows: TGTGCCAGCAGCCCAACTCCCACAGGGCGTTCACCCCTCCACTTT.

J is TRBJ2-2 and V is TRBV3-1 (or the pseudogene TRBV3-2); D is unclear. Germline-derived CDR1 and CDR2 are LGHDT and YNNKEL (reference sequence). The V gene lost 3 bases and the J gene lost 4 bases, with 3 bases spanning the gap. CDR3 length: 12 amino acids. The CDR3: CASSHGTGELFF. DNA of the CDR3: TGTGCCAGCAGCCACGGCACCGGGGAGCTGTTTTTT.

CDR3 nucleotide sequence: TGCAGCGCTACCTTCCGGGACAGGGCCTTCAAACAGTACTTC. This codes for CSATFRDRAFKQYF. The gene calls are TRBV29-1 and TRBJ2-7; 9 bases fit TRBD1. Germline lookup yields CDR1 SQVTM and CDR2 ANQGSEA. This CDR3 is 14 amino acids long. The V gene end was trimmed by 7 bases and the J gene end by 10 bases; junction bases not matched to a gene: 17.

Points on this clone: Relative to the germline gene, one junction end is altered; a read error may explain this. Here the CDR3 DNA reads TGCAGCGTTGATCCCGGGGACGGCACCTACGAACAGTACTTC. It yields the protein CSVDPGDGTYEQYF. This chain uses TRBV29-1 with TRBJ2-7, with D tentatively TRBD1 or TRBD2 (5 bases each). In germline, CDR1 is SQVTM, CDR2 ANQGSEA. The length of the CDR3 is 14 residues.

V gene TRBV7-2 combines with J gene TRBJ1-6; tentative D call: TRBD1 (5 bases). Trimming removed 5 bases at V and 5 bases at J, with 16 bases between. The CDR3 covers 16 residues. The germline CDR1 and CDR2 sequences are SGHTA and FQGNSA. CDR3 coding DNA: TGTGCCAGCAGCCCGATGGGACGCCTCAATAATTCACCCCTCCACTTT. Its translation is CASSPMGRLNNSPLHF.

This chain links TRBV5-5 with TRBJ2-2; D is possibly TRBD1 (6 bases). The CDR3 loop spans 12 amino acids. Germline CDR1 reads SGHKS; CDR2 reads YYEKEE (reference sequence). V lost 7 bases, J lost 7 bases, and 11 bases lay in between. CDR3 DNA: TGTGCCAGCTCAGGGGTCGGCGGGGAGCTGTTTTTT. Amino acid sequence: CASSGVGGELFF.

There are a few counts of this clone. Other DNA sequences of this sample code for an identical CDR3. This chain connects TRBV3-1 (or the pseudogene TRBV3-2) to TRBJ2-5; no clear D. CDR3 length equals 14 residues. The germline V gene encodes CDR1 LGHDT and CDR2 YNNKEL (reference sequence). Deletions cut 6 bases from V and 5 bases from J, with 16 bases between. This CDR3 is CASSAPGRPETQYF. The CDR3 DNA reads TGTGCCAGCAGTGCCCCGGGCCGCCCGGAGACCCAGTACTTC.

This chain connects TRBV11-2 to TRBJ2-2; no firm D call. Germline V lookup: CDR1 SGHAT, CDR2 FQNNGV. CDR3 length: 14 residues. V lost 3 bases, J lost 0 bases, and 5 bases lay in between. In DNA, the CDR3 is TGTGCCAGCAGCTTTACCGCGAACACCGGGGAGCTGTTTTTT. Its translation is CASSFTANTGELFF.

The rearrangement links TRBV6-1 to TRBJ2-7, with 9 nucleotides matching TRBD1. The germline gives CDR1 MNHNS, CDR2 SASEGT. This CDR3 is built from 15 residues. J gave up 3 bases and V 1 base, and 4 bases lay outside the gene matches. In DNA, the CDR3 is TGTGCCAGCAGTGAAGGGACAGGGGCATTCTACGAGCAGTACTTC. Translated: CASSEGTGAFYEQYF.

The genes are TRBV10-3 and TRBJ2-1; 10 bases map to TRBD1. Germline V gives CDR1 ENHRY, CDR2 SYGVKD. Trimming removed 6 bases from V and 7 bases from J; junction bases left unmatched: 3. This CDR3 contains 13 residues. The CDR3 bases are TGTGCCATCAGGCGACAGGGGGCAAATGAGCAGTTCTTC. Translated, it gives CAIRRQGANEQFF.

The chain employs TRBV25-1 and TRBJ2-1; weak D call: TRBD1 (6 bases). Germline V CDR1 and CDR2: MGHDK, SYGVNS. This CDR3 is 13 amino acids long. The V end was cut by 7 bases, the J end by 4 bases, with 11 bases between. Here the CDR3 reads CASKKGGYNEQFF. CDR3 nucleotides: TGTGCCAGCAAAAAAGGGGGTTACAATGAGCAGTTCTTC.

The rearrangement joins TRBV6-2 or TRBV6-3 to TRBJ2-7, with 12 bases identical to TRBD2. Germline V gene data show CDR1 as MNHEY and CDR2 as SVGEGT. With V trimmed by 5 bases and J by 6 bases, 5 bases remained unmatched. The length of the CDR3 is 14 residues. The CDR3 sequence: CASSKLAGGVEQYF. The CDR3 bases are TGTGCCAGCAGTAAACTAGCGGGAGGTGTCGAGCAGTACTTC.

This chain's CDR3 is CASSIGPNSPLHF. The DNA for the CDR3 is TGTGCCAGTAGTATCGGCCCGAATTCACCCCTCCACTTT. V gene TRBV19 combines with J gene TRBJ1-6, with no clear D. Germline loops: CDR1 LNHDA, CDR2 SQIVND (reference sequence). V lost 3 bases to trimming and J lost 7 bases, with 7 bases between them. This CDR3 contains 13 residues. The variable domain in full, with the rest retrieved from reference TRBV19 and TRBJ1-6, is DGGITQSPKYLFRKEGQNVTLSCEQNLNHDAMYWYRQDPGQGLRLIYYSQIVNDFQKGDIAEGYSVSREKKESFPLTVTSAQKNPTAFYLCASSIGPNSPLHFGNGTRLTVT.

The chain combines TRBV7-2 with TRBJ2-1, with unresolved D. Germline V CDR1 and CDR2: SGHTA, FQGNSA. Trimming left V 5 bases short and J 0 bases short, with 14 bases between. The CDR3 totals 16 residues. The CDR3 bases are TGTGCCAGCAGCCCCGGTGGACCTCACTCCTACAATGAGCAGTTCTTC. It codes for CASSPGGPHSYNEQFF.

The rearrangement joins TRBV19 to TRBJ2-2; no clear D. V gave up 3 bases and J gave up 4 bases, with 6 bases separating them. Per germline, CDR1 LNHDA and CDR2 SQIVND (reference sequence). CDR3 length: 13 residues. The CDR3 here is CASSISVTGELFF. In nucleotides, the CDR3 is TGTGCCAGTAGTATCTCCGTCACCGGGGAGCTGTTTTTT.

CDR3 residues: CASSPAVSNEQFF. In nucleotides, the CDR3 is TGTGCCAGCTCACCAGCAGTCTCAAATGAGCAGTTCTTC. V is TRBV18 and J is TRBJ2-1; D is ambiguous. The length of the CDR3 is 13 residues. The germline V gene encodes CDR1 KGHSH and CDR2 LQKENI. V lost 2 bases and J lost 7, with 9 bases in between.

The V and J genes are TRBV2 and TRBJ1-2; no firm D call. The length of the CDR3 is 12 residues. The V end was cut by 6 bases, the J end by 2 bases, with 7 bases between. Germline assignment: CDR1 SNHLY and CDR2 FYNNEI. The CDR3: CASRRENYGYTF. The CDR3 DNA follows: TGTGCCAGCAGGAGAGAGAACTATGGCTACACCTTC.

The chain is built from TRBV19 and TRBJ1-1; weak D call: TRBD1 (6 bases). CDR3 length: 14 amino acids. V was shortened by 4 bases and J by 2 bases, with 11 bases between the two germline ends. Germline V gives CDR1 LNHDA, CDR2 SQIVND (reference sequence). CDR3 protein: CASSTRDINTEAFF. The CDR3 region has the DNA TGTGCCAGTAGTACCCGGGACATTAACACTGAAGCTTTCTTT.

The chain joins TRBV7-9 to TRBJ2-1; 10 bases map to TRBD2. The ends lost 6 bases at V and 2 bases at J; junction bases unmatched: 4. Germline assignment: CDR1 SEHNR and CDR2 FQNEAQ (reference sequence). This CDR3 is built from 15 residues. The CDR3 region is CASRATSGAYNEQFF. The CDR3 nucleotides read TGTGCCAGCAGGGCTACTAGCGGGGCCTACAATGAGCAGTTCTTC.

CDR3 loop: CASSVANPISIDNEQFF. DNA of the CDR3: TGTGCCAGCAGCGTGGCGAATCCCATTTCCATCGACAATGAGCAGTTCTTC. The chain combines TRBV3-1 (or the pseudogene TRBV3-2) with TRBJ2-1, with D hard to call. The ends were cut back, 5 bases at V and 5 bases at J, with 22 bases in the middle. CDR3 length: 17 amino acids. Germline V gene sequence: CDR1 LGHDT, CDR2 YNNKEL (reference sequence).

This clone has a handful of counts. This chain joins TRBV20-1 and TRBJ2-1; D uncertain. Germline values: CDR1 DFQATT, CDR2 SNEGSKA (reference sequence). The V gene lost 3 bases and the J gene lost 0 bases, with 6 bases spanning the gap. The CDR3 contains 13 residues. The CDR3 loop is CSASSPSYNEQFF. CDR3 nucleotide sequence: TGCAGTGCTAGTTCCCCCTCCTACAATGAGCAGTTCTTC.